This T cell receptor (beta chain) came from a study of identical twins' blood T cells. At the level of the study: About 6 alpha and about 6 beta libraries together yielded some 50 million reads.

Germline V gives CDR1 SGHRS, CDR2 YFSETQ. V shed 0 bases, J shed 4 bases, and the junction held 0 bases outside the gene matches. The CDR3 runs 13 residues. Ten or more counts support this clonotype. In the authors' workflow: Each donor had about 90,000 to nearly 550,000 clonotypes. From the 5' RACE reads, TCRdb called clonotypes with MiXCR, one entry per CDR3 protein. Clone size and V and J calls follow TCRdb, not the original study. This sample has hundreds of thousands of distinct CDR3 sequences, with around 30% found just once. The sequenced sample was PBMCs. The chain is built from TRBV5-1 and TRBJ1-2; TRBD1 matches 7 bases. This clonotype was obtained from a woman aged 18 to 49 in good health. DNA of the CDR3: TGCGCCAGCAGCTTGGCAGGGGGCTATGGCTACACCTTC. It is translated as CASSLAGGYGYTF.